This T cell receptor (beta chain) was identified during a study of T and B cells in COVID-19 patients. Study details: Of 20 to 25 active-infection patients, some 11 were critically ill with mechanical ventilation or extracorporeal membrane oxygenation. In the active-infection cohort, 18 of 20 patients had comorbidities linked to unfavorable COVID-19 outcome. Overall study results and limits: In COVID-19 patients, T cell receptor beta variable and joining gene use was reportedly strongly skewed.

TRB rearrangements were amplified by multiplex PCR with BIOMED2 TRB-A/B primers. From the multiplex PCR reads, TCRdb called clonotypes with MiXCR, one entry per CDR3 protein. The repertoire holds 11,000 to 15,000 distinct CDR3 sequences, with 25% to 35% as singletons. TRB was amplified from about 260-540 ng of blood genomic DNA. Trimming at V came to 6 bases and at J to 7 bases, leaving 15 bases not matched to a gene. CDR3 length equals 17 residues. The germline V gene encodes CDR1 MNHEY and CDR2 SVGEGT. Comment on this clonotype: What it recognizes is unknown. A much larger clone is a single base away; this may be a read error.

The receptor was derived from a human donor who had recovered from COVID-19. Sequenced material: blood. The V call is TRBV6-2 or TRBV6-3, the J call TRBJ2-7, with TRBD2 identical over 13 bases. The CDR3: CASSLGLAGVRGNEQYF. As DNA, the CDR3 is TGTGCCAGCAGCCTCGGACTAGCGGGAGTGAGGGGGAATGAGCAGTACTTC.